The rows below give T cell receptor beta chains drawn from one sample of a study of cytomegalovirus exposure and HLA in healthy donors. The assay was immunoSEQ multiplex PCR, and TCRdb's table has in-frame clones only and misses some. The sample lists some 120,000 clones, 85% to 90% occurring once. Sequencing was carried out using PBMCs. The receptors originated from a woman aged 18-35 years in good health and CMV-seronegative. Both conserved end residues are part of each CDR3. A D gene is named only where the DNA matches it firmly. Clone size is given for some rows only: seen once, a few or many times, or a class if the clone is expanded.

d_gene: -; v_gene: TRBV9; abundance: -; j_gene: TRBJ2-7; CDR3aa: CASSAGGTKSYEQYF; CDR3nt: TGTGCCAGCAGCGCCGGGGGGACAAAGAGCTACGAGCAGTACTTC
d_gene: -; v_gene: TRBV5-5; abundance: -; j_gene: TRBJ2-5; CDR3aa: CASSLAQQETQYF; CDR3nt: TGTGCCAGCAGCTTGGCCCAACAAGAGACCCAGTACTTC
d_gene: TRBD1; v_gene: TRBV9; abundance: -; j_gene: TRBJ2-7; CDR3aa: CASSAGDRVYEQYF; CDR3nt: TGTGCCAGCAGCGCTGGGGACAGGGTGTACGAGCAGTACTTC
d_gene: -; v_gene: TRBV19; abundance: few; j_gene: TRBJ2-1; CDR3aa: CASSRLDLSDEQFF; CDR3nt: TGTGCCAGTAGTCGCCTAGATCTGTCCGATGAGCAGTTCTTC
d_gene: -; v_gene: TRBV4-2; abundance: once; j_gene: TRBJ1-4; CDR3aa: CASSQAGGLNEKLFF; CDR3nt: TGTGCCAGCAGCCAAGCCGGGGGGTTGAATGAAAAACTGTTTTTT
d_gene: TRBD1; v_gene: TRBV5-6; abundance: -; j_gene: TRBJ1-2; CDR3aa: CASSFIPGQGWGYGYTF; CDR3nt: TGTGCCAGCAGCTTTATACCGGGACAGGGTTGGGGCTATGGCTACACCTTC
d_gene: -; v_gene: TRBV6-6; abundance: -; j_gene: TRBJ2-5; CDR3aa: CASSPHRDSQETQYF; CDR3nt: TGTGCCAGCAGTCCCCACCGGGACTCCCAAGAGACCCAGTACTTC
d_gene: TRBD2; v_gene: TRBV2; abundance: -; j_gene: TRBJ2-3; CDR3aa: CASSYGLAGGGTTDTQYF; CDR3nt: TGTGCCAGCAGTTACGGACTAGCGGGGGGAGGGACGACAGATACGCAGTATTTT
d_gene: TRBD2; v_gene: TRBV11-3; abundance: -; j_gene: TRBJ2-3; CDR3aa: CASRWTSGSTDTQYF; CDR3nt: TGTGCCAGCAGGTGGACTAGCGGGAGCACAGATACGCAGTATTTT
d_gene: -; v_gene: TRBV2; abundance: few; j_gene: TRBJ1-2; CDR3aa: CASSETGNYGYTF; CDR3nt: TGTGCCAGCAGTGAAACAGGGAACTATGGCTACACCTTC
d_gene: -; v_gene: TRBV5-4; abundance: -; j_gene: TRBJ2-2; CDR3aa: CASSQALANTGELFF; CDR3nt: TGTGCCAGCAGCCAGGCCCTCGCGAACACCGGGGAGCTGTTTTTT
d_gene: -; v_gene: TRBV25-1; abundance: -; j_gene: TRBJ1-2; CDR3aa: CASSEDSKYGYTF; CDR3nt: TGTGCCAGCAGTGAGGACAGCAAATATGGCTACACCTTC
d_gene: -; v_gene: TRBV28; abundance: -; j_gene: TRBJ1-1; CDR3aa: CASSFTRVATEAFF; CDR3nt: TGTGCCAGCAGTTTTACCAGGGTGGCCACTGAAGCTTTCTTT
d_gene: TRBD1; v_gene: TRBV5-1; abundance: -; j_gene: TRBJ1-1; CDR3aa: CASSLGDRGLNTEAFF; CDR3nt: TGCGCCAGCAGCTTGGGAGACAGGGGTCTGAACACTGAAGCTTTCTTT
d_gene: -; v_gene: TRBV10-2; abundance: -; j_gene: TRBJ1-2; CDR3aa: CASSEPSRRDYGYTF; CDR3nt: TGCGCCAGCAGTGAACCGTCGCGTCGCGACTATGGCTACACCTTC
d_gene: TRBD2; v_gene: TRBV28; abundance: -; j_gene: TRBJ2-5; CDR3aa: CASLPGLAGAGTQYF; CDR3nt: TGTGCCAGCCTACCCGGACTAGCGGGGGCCGGGACCCAGTACTTC
d_gene: -; v_gene: TRBV11-1; abundance: -; j_gene: TRBJ2-3; CDR3aa: CASSLRRGATDTQYF; CDR3nt: TGTGCCAGCAGCTTACGACGGGGGGCCACAGATACGCAGTATTTT
d_gene: TRBD1; v_gene: TRBV6-6; abundance: -; j_gene: TRBJ1-2; CDR3aa: CASSLTGEYGYTF; CDR3nt: TGTGCCAGCAGTTTAACAGGGGAGTATGGCTACACCTTC
d_gene: TRBD1; v_gene: TRBV7-6; abundance: -; j_gene: TRBJ2-7; CDR3aa: CASSPRGRGNEQYF; CDR3nt: TGTGCCAGCAGCCCAAGAGGCAGGGGGAACGAGCAGTACTTC
d_gene: -; v_gene: TRBV27; abundance: -; j_gene: TRBJ2-3; CDR3aa: CASSLGPPDTQYF; CDR3nt: TGTGCCAGCAGTTTAGGGCCCCCAGATACGCAGTATTTT
d_gene: -; v_gene: TRBV7-9; abundance: few; j_gene: TRBJ1-2; CDR3aa: CASSFGPGGSESYTF; CDR3nt: TGTGCCAGCAGCTTTGGCCCCGGGGGGTCGGAAAGCTACACCTTC
d_gene: TRBD1; v_gene: TRBV28; abundance: -; j_gene: TRBJ1-5; CDR3aa: CASRSTGGSQPQHF; CDR3nt: TGTGCCAGCAGGTCGACAGGGGGTTCGCAGCCCCAGCATTTT
d_gene: -; v_gene: TRBV25-1; abundance: -; j_gene: TRBJ1-1; CDR3aa: CASSAGRRVNTEAFF; CDR3nt: TGTGCCAGCAGTGCGGGCAGGAGGGTGAACACTGAAGCTTTCTTT
d_gene: TRBD2; v_gene: TRBV7-9; abundance: -; j_gene: TRBJ2-5; CDR3aa: CASSVGLAATIQETQYF; CDR3nt: TGTGCCAGCAGCGTGGGACTAGCGGCAACCATCCAAGAGACCCAGTACTTC
d_gene: TRBD2; v_gene: TRBV13; abundance: -; j_gene: TRBJ2-2; CDR3aa: CASRSGRGTGELFF; CDR3nt: TGTGCCAGCAGAAGCGGGAGGGGCACCGGGGAGCTGTTTTTT
d_gene: TRBD1; v_gene: TRBV28; abundance: -; j_gene: TRBJ1-2; CDR3aa: CASSFPRGSRNYGYTF; CDR3nt: TGTGCCAGCAGTTTCCCCAGGGGGAGCAGGAACTATGGCTACACCTTC
d_gene: -; v_gene: TRBV10-3; abundance: -; j_gene: TRBJ1-1; CDR3aa: CAISGAGGGTEAFF; CDR3nt: TGTGCCATCAGTGGAGCTGGGGGCGGCACTGAAGCTTTCTTT
d_gene: -; v_gene: TRBV27; abundance: -; j_gene: TRBJ1-2; CDR3aa: CASSLSGGRSGYTF; CDR3nt: TGTGCCAGCAGTTTGTCCGGGGGGCGGAGTGGCTACACCTTC
d_gene: TRBD1; v_gene: TRBV13; abundance: -; j_gene: TRBJ2-5; CDR3aa: CASSFDRVGQETQYF; CDR3nt: TGTGCCAGCAGCTTCGACAGGGTGGGGCAAGAGACCCAGTACTTC
d_gene: TRBD1; v_gene: TRBV28; abundance: -; j_gene: TRBJ2-3; CDR3aa: CASSYWTGGPGTQYF; CDR3nt: TGTGCCAGCAGTTATTGGACAGGGGGCCCAGGGACGCAGTATTTT
d_gene: TRBD2; v_gene: TRBV7-2; abundance: -; j_gene: TRBJ2-2; CDR3aa: CASSSQASGGLNTGELFF; CDR3nt: TGTGCCAGCAGCTCCCAAGCTAGCGGGGGCCTCAACACCGGGGAGCTGTTTTTT
d_gene: TRBD1; v_gene: TRBV29-1; abundance: -; j_gene: TRBJ2-7; CDR3aa: CSAEGDSREQYF; CDR3nt: TGCAGCGCCGAAGGGGACAGCCGGGAGCAGTACTTC
d_gene: -; v_gene: TRBV6-5; abundance: -; j_gene: TRBJ1-6; CDR3aa: CASSYSRNNNSPLHF; CDR3nt: TGTGCCAGCAGTTACTCCAGGAACAATAATTCACCCCTCCACTTT
d_gene: -; v_gene: TRBV10-3; abundance: -; j_gene: TRBJ2-5; CDR3aa: CAISQGETQYF; CDR3nt: TGTGCCATCAGTCAGGGTGAGACCCAGTACTTC
d_gene: -; v_gene: TRBV6-6; abundance: -; j_gene: TRBJ2-7; CDR3aa: CASTDTRPSYEQYF; CDR3nt: TGTGCCAGCACCGATACTAGACCCTCCTACGAGCAGTACTTC
d_gene: -; v_gene: TRBV2; abundance: few; j_gene: TRBJ1-2; CDR3aa: CASSQDRNSNYGYTF; CDR3nt: TGTGCCAGCAGTCAAGACAGGAACTCTAACTATGGCTACACCTTC
d_gene: TRBD2; v_gene: TRBV27; abundance: -; j_gene: TRBJ2-1; CDR3aa: CASSQGTSGSNEQFF; CDR3nt: TGTGCCAGCAGCCAAGGGACTAGCGGGAGTAATGAGCAGTTCTTC
d_gene: -; v_gene: TRBV5-6; abundance: few; j_gene: TRBJ2-7; CDR3aa: CASSFSQGGMEQYF; CDR3nt: TGTGCCAGCAGCTTCTCCCAGGGGGGCATGGAGCAGTACTTC
d_gene: -; v_gene: TRBV5-1; abundance: -; j_gene: TRBJ1-3; CDR3aa: CASSSTEGAGNTIYF; CDR3nt: TGCGCCAGCAGCTCGACTGAGGGGGCTGGAAACACCATATATTTT
d_gene: TRBD2; v_gene: TRBV10-3; abundance: -; j_gene: TRBJ2-1; CDR3aa: CAISVSSGTYNEQFF; CDR3nt: TGTGCCATCAGTGTTTCTAGCGGGACATACAATGAGCAGTTCTTC
d_gene: TRBD2; v_gene: TRBV28; abundance: -; j_gene: TRBJ2-2; CDR3aa: CASSSPGTSAVTGELFF; CDR3nt: TGTGCCAGCAGTTCCCCCGGGACTAGCGCCGTCACCGGGGAGCTGTTTTTT
d_gene: TRBD1; v_gene: TRBV10-3; abundance: -; j_gene: TRBJ1-2; CDR3aa: CAIRGTGGRYGYTF; CDR3nt: TGTGCCATCAGGGGGACAGGTGGCAGGTATGGCTACACCTTC
d_gene: -; v_gene: TRBV7-2; abundance: -; j_gene: TRBJ2-3; CDR3aa: CASSLIGADTQYF; CDR3nt: TGTGCCAGCAGCTTAATAGGGGCAGATACGCAGTATTTT